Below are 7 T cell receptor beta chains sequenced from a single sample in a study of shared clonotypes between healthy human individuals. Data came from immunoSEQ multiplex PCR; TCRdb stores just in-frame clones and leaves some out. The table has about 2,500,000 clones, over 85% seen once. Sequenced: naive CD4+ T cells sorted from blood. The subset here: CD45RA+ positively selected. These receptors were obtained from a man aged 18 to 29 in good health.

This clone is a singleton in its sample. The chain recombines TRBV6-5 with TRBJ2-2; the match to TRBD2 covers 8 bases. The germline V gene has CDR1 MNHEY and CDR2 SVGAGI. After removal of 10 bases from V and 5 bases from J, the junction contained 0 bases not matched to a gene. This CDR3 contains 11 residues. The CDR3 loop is CATSGTGELFF. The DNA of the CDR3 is TGTGCCACTAGCGGGACCGGGGAGCTGTTTTTT.

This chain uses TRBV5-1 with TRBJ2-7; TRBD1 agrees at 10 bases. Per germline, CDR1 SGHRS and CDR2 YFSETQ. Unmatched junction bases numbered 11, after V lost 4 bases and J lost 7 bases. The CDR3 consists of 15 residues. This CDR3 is CASSGRRDRGGEQYF. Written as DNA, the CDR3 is TGCGCCAGCAGCGGCCGCCGGGACAGGGGTGGAGAGCAGTACTTC. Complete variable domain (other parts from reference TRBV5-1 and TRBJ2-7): KAGVTQTPRYLIKTRGQQVTLSCSPISGHRSVSWYQQTPGQGLQFLFEYFSETQRNKGNFPGRFSGRQFSNSRSEMNVSTLELGDSALYLCASSGRRDRGGEQYFGPGTRLTVT.

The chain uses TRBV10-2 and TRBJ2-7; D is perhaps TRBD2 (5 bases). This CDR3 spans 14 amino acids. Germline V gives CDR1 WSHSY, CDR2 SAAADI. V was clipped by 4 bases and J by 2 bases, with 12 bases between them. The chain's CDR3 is CASSGRELTYEQYF. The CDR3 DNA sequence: TGCGCCAGCAGTGGCCGGGAACTCACCTACGAGCAGTACTTC.

The CDR3 nucleotides read TGCGCCAGCAGTGGGACAGGGTCGGACGAGCAGTACTTC. This sequence encodes CASSGTGSDEQYF. V usage is TRBV10-1 and J usage is TRBJ2-7; 8 bases fit TRBD1. The CDR3 loop spans 13 amino acids. Looked up from germline, CDR1 is WNHNN and CDR2 is SYGVQD (reference sequence). V shed 4 bases, J shed 5 bases, and the junction held 4 bases outside the gene matches.

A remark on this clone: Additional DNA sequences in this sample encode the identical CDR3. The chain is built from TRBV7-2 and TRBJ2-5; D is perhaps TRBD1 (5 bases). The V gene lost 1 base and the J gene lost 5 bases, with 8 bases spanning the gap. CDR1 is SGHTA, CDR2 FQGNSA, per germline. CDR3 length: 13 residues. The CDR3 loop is CASSLGQGETQYF. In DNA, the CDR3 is TGTGCCAGCAGCTTAGGCCAGGGCGAGACCCAGTACTTC.

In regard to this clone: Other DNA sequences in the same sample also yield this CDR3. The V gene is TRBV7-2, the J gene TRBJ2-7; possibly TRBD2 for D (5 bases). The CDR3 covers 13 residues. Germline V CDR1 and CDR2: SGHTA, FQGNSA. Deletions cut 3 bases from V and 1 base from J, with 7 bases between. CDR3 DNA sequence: TGTGCCAGCAGCTTCCGGGGATCCTACGAGCAGTACTTC. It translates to CASSFRGSYEQYF. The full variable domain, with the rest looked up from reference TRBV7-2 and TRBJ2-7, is GAGVSQSPSNKVTEKGKDVELRCDPISGHTALYWYRQSLGQGLEFLIYFQGNSAPDKSGLPSDRFSAERTGGSVSTLTIQRTQQEDSAVYLCASSFRGSYEQYFGPGTRLTVT.

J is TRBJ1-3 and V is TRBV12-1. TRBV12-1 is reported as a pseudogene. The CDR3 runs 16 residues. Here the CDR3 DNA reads TGTGCCAGCGCAAGACGATGGGGGTCGTCTGGAAACACCATATATTTT. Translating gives CASARRWGSSGNTIYF.